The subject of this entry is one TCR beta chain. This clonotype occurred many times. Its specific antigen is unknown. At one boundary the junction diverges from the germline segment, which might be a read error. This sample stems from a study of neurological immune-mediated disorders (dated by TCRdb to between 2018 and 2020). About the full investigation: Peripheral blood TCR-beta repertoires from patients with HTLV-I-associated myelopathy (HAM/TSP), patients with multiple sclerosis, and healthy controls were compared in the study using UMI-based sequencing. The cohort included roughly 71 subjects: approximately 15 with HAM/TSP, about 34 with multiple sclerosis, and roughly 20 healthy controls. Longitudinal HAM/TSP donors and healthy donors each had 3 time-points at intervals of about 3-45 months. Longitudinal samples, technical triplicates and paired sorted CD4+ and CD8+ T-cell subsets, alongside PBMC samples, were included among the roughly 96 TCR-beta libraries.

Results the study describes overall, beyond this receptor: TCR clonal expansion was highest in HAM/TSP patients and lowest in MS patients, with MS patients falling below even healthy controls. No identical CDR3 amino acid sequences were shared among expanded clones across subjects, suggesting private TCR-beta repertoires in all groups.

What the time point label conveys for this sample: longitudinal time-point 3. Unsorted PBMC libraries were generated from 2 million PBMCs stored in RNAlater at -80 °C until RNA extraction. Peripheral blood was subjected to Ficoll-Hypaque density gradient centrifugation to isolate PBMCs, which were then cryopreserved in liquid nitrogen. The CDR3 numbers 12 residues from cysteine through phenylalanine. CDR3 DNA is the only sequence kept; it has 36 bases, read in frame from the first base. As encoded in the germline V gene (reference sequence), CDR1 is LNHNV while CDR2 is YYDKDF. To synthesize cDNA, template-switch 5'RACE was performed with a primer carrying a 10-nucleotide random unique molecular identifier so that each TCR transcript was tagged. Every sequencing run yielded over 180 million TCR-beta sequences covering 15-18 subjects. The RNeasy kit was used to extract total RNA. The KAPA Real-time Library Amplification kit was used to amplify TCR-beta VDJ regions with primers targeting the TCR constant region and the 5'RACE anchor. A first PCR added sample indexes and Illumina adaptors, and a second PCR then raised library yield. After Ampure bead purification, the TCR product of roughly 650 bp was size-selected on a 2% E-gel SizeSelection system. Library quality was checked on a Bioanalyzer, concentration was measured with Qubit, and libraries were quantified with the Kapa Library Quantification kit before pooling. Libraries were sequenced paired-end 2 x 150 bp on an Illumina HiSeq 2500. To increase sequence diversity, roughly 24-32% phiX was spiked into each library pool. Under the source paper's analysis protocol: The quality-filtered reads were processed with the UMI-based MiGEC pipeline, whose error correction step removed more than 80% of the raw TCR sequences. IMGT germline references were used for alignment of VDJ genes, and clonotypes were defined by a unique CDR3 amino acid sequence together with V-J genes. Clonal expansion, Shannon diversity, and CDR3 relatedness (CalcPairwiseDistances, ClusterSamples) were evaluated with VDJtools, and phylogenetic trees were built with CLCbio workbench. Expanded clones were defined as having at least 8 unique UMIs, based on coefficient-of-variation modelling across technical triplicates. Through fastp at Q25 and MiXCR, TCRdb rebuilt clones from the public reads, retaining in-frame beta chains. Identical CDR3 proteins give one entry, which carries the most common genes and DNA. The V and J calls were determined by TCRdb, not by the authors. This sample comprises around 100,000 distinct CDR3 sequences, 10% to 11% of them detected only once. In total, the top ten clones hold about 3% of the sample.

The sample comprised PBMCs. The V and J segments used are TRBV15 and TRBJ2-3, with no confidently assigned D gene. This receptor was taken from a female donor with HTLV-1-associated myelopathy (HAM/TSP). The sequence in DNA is TGTGCTACCAGCAGAGATAGGGATACGCAGTATTTT. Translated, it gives CATSRDRDTQYF.